Presented here are 32 T cell receptor beta chains from one specimen sequenced in a study of beta chain features in type 1 diabetes. Overall study findings and caveats: Shortening of TCRB CDR3s, moderate but significant, appeared in all four CD4+ subsets of Type 1 diabetes patients.

What these receptors recognize is not known. Isolated RNA was reverse transcribed in full, so expressed TCRB transcripts were sequenced. Produced via immunoSEQ multiplex PCR; TCRdb's table is partial and in-frame only. The sample holds hundreds of thousands of clones; roughly 12% are singletons and the top ten take 0.02% to 0.025%. Material for sequencing was naive CD4+ T cells from blood. The receptors were sampled from a man aged 18 to 30 with type 1 diabetes.

This chain uses TRBV18 with TRBJ2-5; TRBD1 agrees at 8 bases. Trimming removed 3 bases from V and 5 bases from J; junction bases left unmatched: 11. Germline lookup yields CDR1 KGHSH and CDR2 LQKENI. This CDR3 comprises 16 residues. The CDR3 DNA is TGTGCCAGCTCACCCCCTCGGGACAGGCCGGTGGAGACCCAGTACTTC. Translating gives CASSPPRDRPVETQYF.

This rearrangement joins TRBV2 to TRBJ1-2; D perhaps matches TRBD1 (5 bases). Trimming pared 3 bases from V and 7 bases from J, leaving 12 bases between. CDR3 length equals 13 residues. The V gene's germline CDR1 is SNHLY and CDR2 FYNNEI. The CDR3 region is CASSDGGVSGYTF. The CDR3 coding sequence is TGTGCCAGCAGTGACGGGGGTGTTTCTGGCTACACCTTC. The complete variable domain, with remaining parts taken from reference TRBV2 and TRBJ1-2, reads EPEVTQTPSHQVTQMGQEVILRCVPISNHLYFYWYRQILGQKVEFLVSFYNNEISEKSEIFDDQFSVERPDGSNFTLKIRSTKLEDSAMYFCASSDGGVSGYTFGSGTRLTVV.

This clone showed up just a few times. J is TRBJ1-1 and V is TRBV7-2, with D possibly being TRBD1 (5 bases). V lost 6 bases to trimming and J lost 1 base, with 15 bases between them. The CDR3 extends over 15 amino acids. From germline, CDR1 is SGHTA and CDR2 FQGNSA. CDR3 sequence: CASSSLGLANTEAFF. The DNA of the CDR3 is TGTGCCAGCAGTTCCCTGGGGCTGGCGAACACTGAAGCTTTCTTT.

The chain joins TRBV2 to TRBJ2-2; 7 nucleotides agree with TRBD1. After removal of 3 bases from V and 4 bases from J, the junction contained 17 bases not matched to a gene. The CDR3 runs to 19 residues. Germline CDR1 is SNHLY and CDR2 is FYNNEI. CDR3 in amino acids: CASSEIWQGESWGTGELFF. Here the CDR3 DNA reads TGTGCCAGCAGTGAGATCTGGCAGGGGGAGTCCTGGGGCACCGGGGAGCTGTTTTTT.

The CDR3 sequence: CASSFTTELFF. CDR3 sequence (DNA): TGTGCCAGCAGCTTTACCACGGAGCTGTTTTTT. The chain is built from TRBV7-8 and TRBJ2-2; no reliable D call. The germline CDR1 and CDR2 sequences are SGHVS and FQNEAQ. The CDR3 totals 11 residues. Trimming removed 3 bases from V and 10 bases from J, with 6 bases in between.

This clone appeared a few times. This chain links TRBV27 with TRBJ1-2; D is perhaps TRBD1 (6 bases). The CDR3 covers 13 residues. Trimming shortened V by 4 bases and J by 7 bases, and 13 bases separated the two germline ends. The germline CDR1 and CDR2 sequences are MNHEY and SMNVEV (reference sequence). Here the CDR3 reads CASSSRPGAGYTF. The CDR3 nucleotides are TGTGCCAGCAGTTCCCGCCCAGGGGCTGGCTACACCTTC.

This chain links TRBV4-1 with TRBJ2-3; no clear D gene. In germline, CDR1 is MGHRA, CDR2 YSYEKL. Trimming cost V 7 bases and J 5 bases, with 7 bases left between them. The CDR3 covers 11 residues. CDR3 in DNA: TGCGCCAGCACCCTCGGAGATACGCAGTATTTT. Its protein product is CASTLGDTQYF.

This clone has just a few counts. V and J are TRBV7-2 and TRBJ2-3, with D unresolved. The CDR3 is 14 amino acids. V lost 1 base and J lost 6, with 11 bases in between. CDR1 is SGHTA and CDR2 is FQGNSA in the germline V gene. The CDR3 here is CASSLGVASDTQYF. The DNA for the CDR3 is TGTGCCAGCAGCTTAGGGGTAGCCTCGGATACGCAGTATTTT.

The chain employs TRBV29-1 and TRBJ2-7, with TRBD1 as a possible D gene (6 bases). Trimming removed 7 bases at V and 2 bases at J, with 12 bases between. CDR1 SQVTM and CDR2 ANQGSEA come from the germline V gene. The CDR3 has 12 residues. The CDR3 loop reads CSATGGPYEQYF. The CDR3 DNA is TGCAGCGCTACTGGGGGCCCCTACGAGCAGTACTTC.

The chain is built from TRBV28 and TRBJ2-7, with a possible D match to TRBD1 (6 bases). With 6 bases removed from V and 1 base from J, the gap between germline ends came to 10 bases. The CDR3 has 13 residues. Germline loops: CDR1 MDHEN, CDR2 SYDVKM. In DNA form, the CDR3 reads TGTGCCAGCAGCCCAGGACAGTCCTACGAGCAGTACTTC. This sequence encodes CASSPGQSYEQYF.

This chain links TRBV5-4 with TRBJ1-6, with D possibly being TRBD1 (6 bases). Germline CDR1 is SGHNT and CDR2 is YYREEE (reference sequence). V shed 0 bases and J shed 8 bases, with 12 bases lying between them. CDR3 length: 15 amino acids. The CDR3 DNA is TGTGCCAGCAGCTTGGGCGGCAGGGGTTATTCACCCCTCCACTTT. It encodes CASSLGGRGYSPLHF. Combining the CDR3 with reference TRBV5-4 and TRBJ1-6 gives the whole variable domain ETGVTQSPTHLIKTRGQQVTLRCSSQSGHNTVSWYQQALGQGPQFIFQYYREEENGRGNFPPRFSGLQFPNYSSELNVNALELDDSALYLCASSLGGRGYSPLHFGNGTRLTVT.

The rearrangement links TRBV7-2 to TRBJ2-5; D remains ambiguous. The length of the CDR3 is 13 residues. The V gene's germline CDR1 is SGHTA and CDR2 FQGNSA. Trimming stripped 3 bases from V and 0 bases from J, with 5 bases between. CDR3 sequence (DNA): TGTGCCAGCAGCTTCGTATACCAAGAGACCCAGTACTTC. Protein sequence: CASSFVYQETQYF.

The chain uses TRBV29-1 and TRBJ2-1; 7 bases are a match to TRBD1. Losses at the gene ends were 6 bases for V and 4 bases for J; bases not matched to a gene: 12. The CDR3 has 15 residues. The germline V gene encodes CDR1 SQVTM and CDR2 ANQGSEA. The CDR3 DNA reads as TGCAGCGTAATTAAAGGCCAGGGGGTATACAATGAGCAGTTCTTC. Amino acids: CSVIKGQGVYNEQFF.

V gene TRBV19 combines with J gene TRBJ1-6, with a weak D call TRBD1 (5 bases). V lost 7 bases and J lost 4, with 14 bases in between. The CDR3 totals 15 residues. Per the germline V gene, CDR1 is LNHDA and CDR2 is SQIVND (reference sequence). CDR3 amino acids: CASNPGERYNSPLHF. In nucleotides, the CDR3 is TGTGCCAGTAACCCGGGGGAACGGTATAATTCACCCCTCCACTTT.

The sample holds a few counts of this clone. The V call is TRBV7-9, the J call TRBJ2-5; D call uncertain. V was pared by 7 bases and J by 0 bases, with 18 bases between. Germline V lookup: CDR1 SEHNR, CDR2 FQNEAQ (reference sequence). The CDR3 loop spans 16 amino acids. The CDR3 reads CASTQPNSQHQETQYF. The CDR3 DNA follows: TGTGCCAGCACCCAGCCTAACAGTCAGCACCAAGAGACCCAGTACTTC.

This clone has more than one count but fewer than ten. The J gene is TRBJ1-2, the V gene TRBV19; no clear D gene. This CDR3 is built from 10 residues. Germline CDR1 and CDR2: LNHDA and SQIVND (reference sequence). V was cut by 8 bases and J by 6 bases, with 7 bases left in between. CDR3 sequence (DNA): TGTGCCAGTGCGACGGATGGCTACACCTTC. Residues: CASATDGYTF.

This clone was seen a handful of times. The rearrangement uses TRBV6-5 and TRBJ1-4; D not certain. The CDR3 covers 11 residues. Germline-derived CDR1 and CDR2 are MNHEY and SVGAGI. Trimming stripped 8 bases from V and 7 bases from J, with 8 bases between. This chain's CDR3 is CASGRGEKLFF. The CDR3, as DNA: TGTGCCAGCGGAAGAGGTGAAAAACTGTTTTTT.

CDR3: CASSVGVGGTALVDTIYF. CDR3 nucleotide sequence: TGTGCCAGCAGCGTAGGAGTCGGGGGGACAGCCTTGGTGGACACCATATATTTT. The chain is built from TRBV9 and TRBJ1-3; 7 positions match TRBD1. Germline V gene sequence: CDR1 SGDLS, CDR2 YYNGEE. V lost 0 bases, J lost 8 bases, and 17 bases stayed unmatched. The CDR3 has 18 amino acids.

This clone was observed a few times. The rearrangement links TRBV6-6 to TRBJ1-5; TRBD1 is a possible D gene (5 bases). Germline lookup yields CDR1 MNHNY and CDR2 SVGAGI (reference sequence). V lost 7 bases and J lost 9, with 16 bases in between. The CDR3 is 13 residues long. CDR3 protein: CASTRALSGPQHF. The DNA for the CDR3 is TGTGCCAGCACCAGGGCCTTATCAGGGCCCCAGCATTTT.

This clone was detected a few times. The same CDR3 can be traced to other DNA sequences in this sample. The chain recombines TRBV28 with TRBJ1-1; D call uncertain. The germline V gene has CDR1 MDHEN and CDR2 SYDVKM. V dropped 2 bases and J dropped 4 bases, with 2 bases sitting between them. The CDR3 consists of 11 residues. This chain's CDR3 is CASSLGTEAFF. CDR3 nucleotides: TGTGCCAGCAGTTTAGGCACTGAAGCTTTCTTT.

CDR3 loop: CAISERPEANYGYTF. CDR3 in DNA: TGTGCCATCAGTGAACGGCCAGAAGCTAACTATGGCTACACCTTC. V usage is TRBV10-3 and J usage is TRBJ1-2; D gene unclear. V was clipped by 3 bases and J by 0 bases, with 11 bases between them. The germline gives CDR1 ENHRY, CDR2 SYGVKD. The CDR3 runs 15 residues.

This clone has just a few counts. J is TRBJ2-3 and V is TRBV7-9; 7 bases match TRBD2. Germline loops: CDR1 SEHNR, CDR2 FQNEAQ (reference sequence). Trimming cost V 4 bases and J 5 bases; bases outside gene matches: 9. The CDR3 is 15 residues long. The CDR3 nucleotides are TGTGCCAGCAGCTCAGACGTTACGGGGGGAGATACGCAGTATTTT. The encoded protein is CASSSDVTGGDTQYF.

This clone turned up a few times. The chain carries TRBV18 and TRBJ2-1, with 8 bases identical to TRBD1. CDR3 length equals 15 residues. V trimming: 3 bases; J trimming: 6 bases; junction bases outside the gene matches: 7. The germline gives CDR1 KGHSH, CDR2 LQKENI. The CDR3 here is CASSPQGTGVNEQFF. CDR3 DNA sequence: TGTGCCAGCTCACCCCAGGGGACAGGAGTCAATGAGCAGTTCTTC.

This clone was detected only a few times. The gene calls are TRBV7-2 and TRBJ2-3; D is possibly TRBD2 (6 bases). The V and J ends lost 2 bases and 6 bases respectively, with 15 bases between them. The V gene's germline CDR1 is SGHTA and CDR2 FQGNSA. CDR3 length equals 15 residues. The CDR3 DNA is TGTGCCAGCAGCTTAATCGCGGGGCTTCTTGATACGCAGTATTTT. As protein: CASSLIAGLLDTQYF.

This clone has just a few counts. The chain combines TRBV5-1 with TRBJ2-3, with D unresolved. The V gene lost 2 bases and the J gene lost 1 base, with 11 bases spanning the gap. This CDR3 comprises 15 residues. Germline V gives CDR1 SGHRS, CDR2 YFSETQ. Here the CDR3 reads CASSFTGGGTDTQYF. The DNA of the CDR3 is TGCGCCAGCAGCTTTACGGGCGGAGGCACAGATACGCAGTATTTT. Using reference TRBV5-1 and TRBJ2-3 for the parts outside the CDR3, the full variable domain is KAGVTQTPRYLIKTRGQQVTLSCSPISGHRSVSWYQQTPGQGLQFLFEYFSETQRNKGNFPGRFSGRQFSNSRSEMNVSTLELGDSALYLCASSFTGGGTDTQYFGPGTRLTVL.

This clone was found a few times. The rearrangement links TRBV2 to TRBJ2-1; TRBD2 is a possible D gene (6 bases). Germline CDR1 reads SNHLY; CDR2 reads FYNNEI. Trimming removed 6 bases from V and 0 bases from J, with 18 bases in between. The length of the CDR3 is 17 residues. CDR3 loop: CASSLEEGLYSYNEQFF. In DNA form, the CDR3 reads TGTGCCAGCAGCCTCGAGGAGGGCCTATACTCCTACAATGAGCAGTTCTTC.

This clone has a handful of counts. This chain uses TRBV30 with TRBJ1-2; no clear D. The V gene's germline CDR1 is GTSNPN and CDR2 SVGIG (reference sequence). V was cut by 2 bases and J by 3 bases, with 7 bases left in between. The CDR3 is 12 residues long. The CDR3 spells CAWSPADYGYTF. In DNA form, the CDR3 reads TGTGCCTGGAGTCCGGCAGACTATGGCTACACCTTC.

V and J are TRBV27 and TRBJ2-5; the match to TRBD1 covers 7 bases. Looked up from germline, CDR1 is MNHEY and CDR2 is SMNVEV (reference sequence). V was pared by 6 bases and J by 8 bases, with 15 bases of the junction left unmatched. This CDR3 has 15 residues. The chain's CDR3 is CASSPGTAGVVTQYF. The CDR3 nucleotides are TGTGCCAGCAGCCCTGGGACAGCCGGAGTAGTAACCCAGTACTTC.

The sample holds a few counts of this clone. This chain joins TRBV25-1 and TRBJ1-5; 8 positions agree with TRBD1. Germline trimming cut 5 bases from V and 4 bases from J; bases unmatched to any gene: 7. Looked up from germline, CDR1 is MGHDK and CDR2 is SYGVNS. The CDR3 length is 15 residues. In DNA, the CDR3 is TGTGCCAGCAGTTCCGGACAGGGCGTTAATCAGCCCCAGCATTTT. Translating it yields CASSSGQGVNQPQHF.

The chain couples TRBV19 to TRBJ2-3; 13 positions agree with TRBD2. Germline V lookup: CDR1 LNHDA, CDR2 SQIVND (reference sequence). V lost 5 bases, J lost 11 bases, and 4 bases stayed unmatched. CDR3 length equals 13 residues. The CDR3 coding sequence is TGTGCCAGTAGTGGGACTAGCGGGGATGGGCAGTATTTT. Protein sequence: CASSGTSGDGQYF.

The CDR3, as DNA: TGTGCCAGCTACCGACAGGGGAATACTGAAGCTTTCTTT. It yields the protein CASYRQGNTEAFF. The chain combines TRBV6-1 with TRBJ1-1; 8 positions match TRBD1. V dropped 8 bases and J dropped 5; count of bases not matched to a gene: 7. The germline V gene encodes CDR1 MNHNS and CDR2 SASEGT. The CDR3 covers 13 residues.

The genes are TRBV5-1 and TRBJ2-1, with TRBD1 as a possible D gene (6 bases). The CDR3 runs to 14 residues. Germline CDR1 and CDR2: SGHRS and YFSETQ. V lost 4 bases and J 8 bases, leaving 16 bases between the germline ends. CDR3 amino acids: CASSRRFSGDEQFF. The DNA of the CDR3 is TGCGCCAGCAGCCGTAGGTTTTCAGGGGATGAGCAGTTCTTC.